This TCR beta chain was sequenced during a study of blood T cells in healthy people across ages. Study information: Capture by template switching was about one barcoded beta molecule per two T cells. Overall study findings and caveats: There was no known CMV status for donors, so expanded clonotype changes were possibly confounded. Researchers said unsorted PBMCs prevented a conclusive naive versus antigen-experienced comparison.

Trimming left V 10 bases short and J 4 bases short, with 16 bases between. Germline V lookup: CDR1 SEHNR, CDR2 FQNEAQ (reference sequence). The CDR3 length is 13 residues. Next came a second PCR, run for roughly 6 to 11 cycles, which used a sample-barcoded 5' primer along with a J-beta primer mix. TCRdb called the 5' RACE reads again in MiXCR, with one record for every CDR3 protein. The sample includes about a million distinct CDR3 sequences, about 48% of them seen just once. There are a few counts of this clonotype. Its antigen is unknown. This TCR came from a man aged 25 to 40 in good health. The chain couples TRBV7-9 to TRBJ1-1, with D uncertain. Sequencing was carried out using blood. The CDR3 sequence: CATTGTEGTEAFF. The CDR3 region has the DNA TGTGCCACCACGGGCACAGAAGGCACTGAAGCTTTCTTT.